The 7 T cell receptor beta chains presented below share a single source sample, sequenced in a study of cytomegalovirus exposure and HLA in healthy donors. The table came from immunoSEQ multiplex PCR; TCRdb's copy has only in-frame clones and leaves some out. The sample lists roughly 45,000 clones; 92% were seen once. Sequenced material: PBMCs. These TCRs come from a man aged 18 to 29 in good health and CMV-seronegative.

The genes are TRBV14 and TRBJ2-7, with D perhaps matching TRBD1 (5 bases). Deletions cut 5 bases from V and 3 bases from J, with 11 bases between. The germline gives CDR1 SGHDN, CDR2 FVKESK. There are 13 residues in the CDR3. CDR3 region: CASSFDSVYEQYF. The CDR3 nucleotides are TGTGCCAGCAGCTTCGACAGTGTCTACGAGCAGTACTTC.

The CDR3 loop is CASTVLGGAIEQFF. The CDR3 DNA sequence: TGTGCCAGCACCGTATTGGGAGGGGCGATTGAGCAGTTCTTC. This chain links TRBV5-4 with TRBJ2-1; TRBD2 matches at 7 bases. Germline V lookup: CDR1 SGHNT, CDR2 YYREEE (reference sequence). Unmatched junction bases numbered 12, after V lost 6 bases and J lost 9 bases. The length of the CDR3 is 14 residues.

The genes are TRBV18 and TRBJ1-6; no reliable D call. CDR3 length equals 13 residues. V was shortened by 3 bases and J by 15 bases, with 15 bases between the two germline ends. The germline CDR1 and CDR2 sequences are KGHSH and LQKENI. The CDR3 sequence is CASSPTRGALLHF. In DNA form, the CDR3 reads TGTGCCAGCTCACCCACCCGGGGTGCGCTCCTCCACTTT.

The chain uses TRBV5-4 and TRBJ2-1, with 14 positions matching TRBD2. CDR3 length: 18 residues. After removal of 4 bases from V and 1 base from J, the junction contained 7 bases not matched to a gene. Germline V CDR1 and CDR2: SGHNT, YYREEE (reference sequence). CDR3 coding DNA: TGTGCCAGCAGCAGGACTAGCGGGAGGCGGGGATCCTACAATGAGCAGTTCTTC. Its protein product is CASSRTSGRRGSYNEQFF.

The genes are TRBV10-3 and TRBJ1-3; TRBD1 matches 7 bases. The CDR3 contains 17 residues. The V gene's germline CDR1 is ENHRY and CDR2 SYGVKD. With V trimmed by 0 bases and J by 3 bases, 8 bases remained unmatched. CDR3: CAISESRDRAGGNTIYF. For the CDR3, the DNA is TGTGCCATCAGTGAGTCCCGCGACAGGGCAGGTGGAAACACCATATATTTT.

The rearrangement links TRBV7-3 to TRBJ2-3, with 9 bases fitting TRBD2. V shed 7 bases and J 3 bases; nucleotides not matched to a gene: 8. Looked up from germline, CDR1 is SGHTA and CDR2 is FQGTGA. This CDR3 is 15 amino acids long. For the CDR3, the DNA is TGTGCCAGCACGCTTAGCGGGAGTGGTACAGATACGCAGTATTTT. Translated, it gives CASTLSGSGTDTQYF.

The chain combines TRBV5-1 with TRBJ2-1; 10 bases are shared with TRBD2. Per the germline V gene, CDR1 is SGHRS and CDR2 is YFSETQ. V shed 1 base, J shed 2 bases, and the junction held 6 bases outside the gene matches. This CDR3 has 17 amino acids. The DNA for the CDR3 is TGCGCCAGCAGCTTGACCCTAGCGGGAGTCCCCTACAATGAGCAGTTCTTC. It translates to CASSLTLAGVPYNEQFF.